Sequencing of this TCR beta chain was carried out in a study of cytomegalovirus exposure and HLA in healthy donors. About the research overall: Later analysis reported that the approximately 120 validation repertoires shared the platform of the 600 to 750 first-cohort repertoires.

Data came from immunoSEQ multiplex PCR; TCRdb stores just in-frame clones and leaves some out. The data show about 55,000 clones, with around 90% seen just once and roughly 3% held by the top ten. J was trimmed by 2 bases and V by 2 bases; bases with no gene match: 3. Germline V gives CDR1 MNHEY, CDR2 SVGAGI. This CDR3 has 15 amino acids. The chain is built from TRBV6-5 and TRBJ2-7, with 10 positions matching TRBD1. The receptor comes from a man aged 18 to 29 in good health and CMV-seronegative. The sample taken for sequencing was PBMCs. The CDR3 protein is CASSYRDRGTYEQYF. As DNA, the CDR3 is TGTGCCAGCAGTTACCGGGACAGGGGAACCTACGAGCAGTACTTC.